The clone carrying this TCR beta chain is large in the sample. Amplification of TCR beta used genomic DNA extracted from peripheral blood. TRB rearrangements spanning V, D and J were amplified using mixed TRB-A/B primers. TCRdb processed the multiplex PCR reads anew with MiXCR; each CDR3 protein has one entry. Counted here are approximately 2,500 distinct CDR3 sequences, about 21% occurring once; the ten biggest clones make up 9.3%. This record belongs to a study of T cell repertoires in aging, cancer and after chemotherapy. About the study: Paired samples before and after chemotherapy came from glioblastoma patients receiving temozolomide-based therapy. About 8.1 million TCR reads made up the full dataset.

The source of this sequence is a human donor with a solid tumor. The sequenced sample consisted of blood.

The chain's CDR3 is CSARDHGGENEQFF. The CDR3 DNA is TGCAGTGCTAGAGATCACGGAGGGGAGAATGAGCAGTTCTTC. The chain is built from TRBV20-1 and TRBJ2-1; weak D call: TRBD2 (6 bases). Trimming stripped 0 bases from V and 7 bases from J, with 13 bases between. The CDR3 spans 14 residues. The germline CDR1 and CDR2 sequences are DFQATT and SNEGSKA (reference sequence).